This T cell receptor beta chain was found in a study of spatial heterogeneity in lung cancer. Study-level background: Follow-up PBMC samples were sequenced when available, at a median of about two years after resection. Detected beta-chain sequences consistently exceeded alpha-chain sequences. Overall study results and limits: Ubiquitous expanded tumor TCRs were seen in blood more at resection than at follow-up.

The V gene lost 1 base and the J gene lost 4 bases, with 16 bases spanning the gap. The CDR3 extends over 16 amino acids. Germline V gene lookup returns CDR1 MGHRA and CDR2 YSYEKL. MiXCR, run by TCRdb on the 5' RACE reads, gives a single entry per CDR3 protein. The sample has 50,000 to 60,000 distinct CDR3 sequences, less than 9.5% seen once. This clonotype showed up just a few times. The antigen is unknown. Noted time point: blood at routine non-recurrence follow-up after resection. Without sorting, whole RNA was sequenced from tumor, nontumor lung or frozen PBMC. The receptor was derived from a female donor with early-stage non-small cell lung cancer. Sequenced material: PBMCs, taken at follow-up. The genes are TRBV4-1 and TRBJ1-1; D remains unclear. CDR3 DNA: TGCGCCAGCAGCCAAGGCGGCAGGTTGAGGGTCACTGAAGCTTTCTTT. Its protein is CASSQGGRLRVTEAFF.